This record concerns one TCR beta chain sequence. Its antigen is unidentified. The PCR made use of 60 Vbeta and 13 Jbeta primers. The assay was immunoSEQ multiplex PCR, and TCRdb's table has in-frame clones only and misses some. This table has over 85,000 clones, less than 80% appearing once. The CDR3 is 12 residues long. The ends were cut back, 6 bases at V and 6 bases at J, with 12 bases in the middle. Germline values: CDR1 MDHEN, CDR2 SYDVKM. The source of the sample is a study of cytomegalovirus exposure and HLA in healthy donors. The study, taken as a whole, reports: Upon later analysis, HLA-associated TCR beta chains proved more clonally expanded than other, equally common chains. An Asian-associated ancestry cluster reportedly showed fewer N-insertions than the approximately 600-donor mean in a later analysis.

This sequence originates from a man in his thirties or forties in good health and CMV-seronegative. The chain carries TRBV28 and TRBJ2-7; D not resolved. Material for sequencing was PBMCs. CDR3 in DNA: TGTGCCAGCAGGGTTAGAGAGTCCGAGCAGTACTTC. Residues: CASRVRESEQYF.